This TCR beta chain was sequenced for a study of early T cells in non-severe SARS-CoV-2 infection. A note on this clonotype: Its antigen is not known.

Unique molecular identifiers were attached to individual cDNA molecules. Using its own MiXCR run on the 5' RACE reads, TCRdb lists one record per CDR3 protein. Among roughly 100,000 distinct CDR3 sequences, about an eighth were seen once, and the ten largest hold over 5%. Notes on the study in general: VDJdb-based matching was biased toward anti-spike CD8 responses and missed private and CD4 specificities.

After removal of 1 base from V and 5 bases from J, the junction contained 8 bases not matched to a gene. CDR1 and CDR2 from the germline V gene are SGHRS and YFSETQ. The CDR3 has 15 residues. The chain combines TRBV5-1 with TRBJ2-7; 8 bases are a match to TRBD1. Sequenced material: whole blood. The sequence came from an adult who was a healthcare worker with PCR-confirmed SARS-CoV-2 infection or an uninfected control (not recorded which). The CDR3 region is CASSLQGAVVNEQYF. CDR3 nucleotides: TGCGCCAGCAGCTTGCAGGGGGCGGTTGTGAACGAGCAGTACTTC. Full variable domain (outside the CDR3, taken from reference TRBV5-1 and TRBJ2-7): KAGVTQTPRYLIKTRGQQVTLSCSPISGHRSVSWYQQTPGQGLQFLFEYFSETQRNKGNFPGRFSGRQFSNSRSEMNVSTLELGDSALYLCASSLQGAVVNEQYFGPGTRLTVT.